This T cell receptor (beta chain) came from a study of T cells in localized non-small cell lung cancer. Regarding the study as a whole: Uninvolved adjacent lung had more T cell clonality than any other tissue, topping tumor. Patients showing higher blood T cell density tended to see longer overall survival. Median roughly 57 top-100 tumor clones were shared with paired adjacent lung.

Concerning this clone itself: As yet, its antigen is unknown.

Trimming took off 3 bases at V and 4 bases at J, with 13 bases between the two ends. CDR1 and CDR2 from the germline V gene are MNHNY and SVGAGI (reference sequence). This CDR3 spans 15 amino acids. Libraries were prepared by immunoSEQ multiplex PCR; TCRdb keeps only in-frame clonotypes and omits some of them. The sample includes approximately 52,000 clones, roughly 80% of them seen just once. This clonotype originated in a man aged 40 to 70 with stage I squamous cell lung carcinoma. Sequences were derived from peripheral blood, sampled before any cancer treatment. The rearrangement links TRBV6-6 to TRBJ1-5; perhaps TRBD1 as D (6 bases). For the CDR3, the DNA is TGTGCCAGCAGTTATTTGGGGGCAGATAATCAGCCCCAGCATTTT. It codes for CASSYLGADNQPQHF.